This is a list of T cell receptor beta chains from one sample in a study of cytomegalovirus exposure and HLA in healthy donors. Assay used: immunoSEQ multiplex PCR; TCRdb lists only in-frame clones, some missing. Of over 100,000 clones listed, approximately 8.8% were seen once; the top ten hold 5.5%. Sequencing was performed on PBMCs. These receptors came from a man in his forties in good health and CMV-seronegative. CDR3s leave out the opening cysteine and the closing phenylalanine or tryptophan. Each record gives: V gene, clone size, CDR3 protein. Only some rows state a clone size, as once, few, many or a class for expanded clones.

V gene: TRBV5-1; clone size: .; CDR3 protein: ASSFWGGIQETQY
V gene: TRBV29-1; clone size: few; CDR3 protein: SVAVNTEAF
V gene: TRBV10-3; clone size: .; CDR3 protein: AISGTSVRAGLGYTQY
V gene: TRBV2; clone size: .; CDR3 protein: ASREQGSYGYT
V gene: TRBV7-8; clone size: .; CDR3 protein: ASSPRTGRHTDTQY
V gene: TRBV4-1; clone size: .; CDR3 protein: ASSQASGGGYTQY
V gene: TRBV10-3; clone size: few; CDR3 protein: AIPSSKDRGNQPQH
V gene: TRBV18; clone size: .; CDR3 protein: ASSQQGRPTEAF
V gene: TRBV9; clone size: .; CDR3 protein: ASSVDGGQGTEAF
V gene: TRBV29-1; clone size: few; CDR3 protein: SVEEGGSPEGGYT
V gene: TRBV5-6; clone size: .; CDR3 protein: ASSFRNTQY
V gene: TRBV19; clone size: .; CDR3 protein: ASSNVARPPDTQY
V gene: TRBV28; clone size: once; CDR3 protein: ASSFVASGHNEQF
V gene: TRBV7-9; clone size: .; CDR3 protein: ASSPLYVSSGNTIY
V gene: TRBV7-9; clone size: .; CDR3 protein: ASSLVNGTANNTDTQY
V gene: TRBV7-9; clone size: .; CDR3 protein: ASTDIGTSSYNEQF
V gene: TRBV2; clone size: .; CDR3 protein: ASAYLRGETQY
V gene: TRBV4-2; clone size: .; CDR3 protein: ASSQGGQGEKLF
V gene: TRBV4-2; clone size: .; CDR3 protein: ASSHGTQGVGGELF
V gene: TRBV5-1; clone size: .; CDR3 protein: ASSLDGQGLYEQY
V gene: TRBV9; clone size: .; CDR3 protein: ASSGLGGNTEAF
V gene: TRBV2; clone size: few; CDR3 protein: ASSDPPRAQETQY
V gene: TRBV5-4; clone size: few; CDR3 protein: ASSLGGYTDTQY
V gene: TRBV19; clone size: .; CDR3 protein: ASSIGGTQY
V gene: TRBV6-1; clone size: .; CDR3 protein: ASRYEGVHTEAF
V gene: TRBV5-1; clone size: .; CDR3 protein: ASSLGTGNTDTQY
V gene: TRBV4-3; clone size: .; CDR3 protein: ASSLTGGQPQH
V gene: TRBV5-1; clone size: few; CDR3 protein: ASTLGDSSYEQY
V gene: TRBV7-9; clone size: few; CDR3 protein: ASSLAGVGTDTQY
V gene: TRBV27; clone size: .; CDR3 protein: ASSFYTNTEAF
V gene: TRBV10-1; clone size: .; CDR3 protein: ASSESLTGYYEQY
V gene: TRBV2; clone size: many; CDR3 protein: ASSATQGASSEQY
V gene: TRBV4-1; clone size: .; CDR3 protein: ASSQGTGEEELF
V gene: TRBV5-1; clone size: few; CDR3 protein: ASRFTGKGNEQY
V gene: TRBV5-6; clone size: .; CDR3 protein: ASTSGTLNTEAF
V gene: TRBV7-9; clone size: .; CDR3 protein: ASSLGGQGPPLH
V gene: TRBV7-6; clone size: .; CDR3 protein: ASSPPSSDSPLH
V gene: TRBV5-8; clone size: .; CDR3 protein: ASSLQDSYEQY
V gene: TRBV19; clone size: few; CDR3 protein: ASSISGGSVEGYT
V gene: TRBV27; clone size: few; CDR3 protein: ASSGERGRQPQH
V gene: TRBV9; clone size: .; CDR3 protein: ASSVTSGGSTDTQY
V gene: TRBV28; clone size: .; CDR3 protein: ASSLPREYYNEQF
V gene: TRBV2; clone size: few; CDR3 protein: ASSGDSNYGYT
V gene: TRBV19; clone size: .; CDR3 protein: ASSIDIATAGASTDTQY
V gene: TRBV4-1; clone size: .; CDR3 protein: ASSQRPSTVETQY
V gene: TRBV6-5; clone size: few; CDR3 protein: ASSPTGQETQY
V gene: TRBV4-3; clone size: few; CDR3 protein: ASSQDRGRQETQY
V gene: TRBV7-9; clone size: few; CDR3 protein: ASSPGALRGTEAF
V gene: TRBV19; clone size: .; CDR3 protein: ASTPGGALRRGYEQY
V gene: TRBV5-1; clone size: few; CDR3 protein: ASSPRTGNYEQY
V gene: TRBV4-2; clone size: few; CDR3 protein: ASSLEDSPYEQY
V gene: TRBV7-9; clone size: .; CDR3 protein: ASSLIAVGTDTQY
V gene: TRBV27; clone size: few; CDR3 protein: ASSSGIGETQY